Below, one T cell receptor (beta chain) is given with its context. The CDR3 runs 16 residues. V lost 6 bases to trimming and J lost 4 bases, with 19 bases between them. Per the germline V gene, CDR1 is SNHLY and CDR2 is FYNNEI. The table came from immunoSEQ multiplex PCR; TCRdb's copy has only in-frame clones and leaves some out. In the table there are about 80,000 clones, roughly four fifths of which are singletons. The data originate from a study of blood T cell repertoires in COVID-19. Background on the study: Acute and convalescent COVID-19 samples came from the United States, Italy and Spain.

Sequenced material: peripheral blood. V and J are TRBV2 and TRBJ1-5, with D unclear. The sequence came from a woman in her 70s with acute or convalescent COVID-19. CDR3 coding DNA: TGTGCCAGCAGCCGAGAGGCGGCCCTCCGGAATCAGCCCCAGCATTTT. This sequence encodes CASSREAALRNQPQHF.